Following are 5 T cell receptor beta chains from one sample sequenced in a study of blood T cell repertoires in COVID-19. Assay used: immunoSEQ multiplex PCR; TCRdb lists only in-frame clones, some missing. The table includes more than 85,000 clones, more than 80% detected once. Sequenced sample: peripheral blood. The receptors stem from a human donor in a cohort sampled during active COVID-19.

The V and J genes are TRBV5-5 and TRBJ1-4, with TRBD1 matching over 7 bases. Germline V gene sequence: CDR1 SGHKS, CDR2 YYEKEE (reference sequence). The trim removed 0 bases at V and 0 bases at J, leaving 5 bases unmatched. CDR3 length: 17 residues. The CDR3 protein is CASSLARTGTTNEKLFF. The CDR3 DNA is TGTGCCAGCAGCTTGGCGAGGACAGGCACAACTAATGAAAAACTGTTTTTT.

The J gene is TRBJ1-2, the V gene TRBV28; 7 bases align to TRBD1. The CDR3 length is 15 residues. Germline CDR1 and CDR2: MDHEN and SYDVKM. The V gene end was trimmed by 5 bases and the J gene end by 2 bases; junction bases not matched to a gene: 8. CDR3 region: CASSRGRGQNYGYTF. CDR3 DNA: TGTGCCAGCAGTAGAGGCCGGGGACAGAACTATGGCTACACCTTC.

This chain connects TRBV27 to TRBJ2-1; 8 nucleotides align to TRBD2. CDR3 length: 16 amino acids. Germline V gene data show CDR1 as MNHEY and CDR2 as SMNVEV (reference sequence). V dropped 6 bases and J dropped 4; count of bases not matched to a gene: 11. Written as DNA, the CDR3 is TGTGCCAGCAGCCCATCACTAGCGGCCGGATACAATGAGCAGTTCTTC. It codes for CASSPSLAAGYNEQFF.

This clone was recorded a few times. The chain recombines TRBV19 with TRBJ2-7; 7 bases agree with TRBD2. Trimming at V came to 4 bases and at J to 4 bases, leaving 7 bases not matched to a gene. Per the germline V gene, CDR1 is LNHDA and CDR2 is SQIVND (reference sequence). The CDR3 consists of 14 residues. The CDR3 coding sequence is TGTGCCAGTAGTAGAACAGCCGGGGGGTACGAGCAGTACTTC. Its translation: CASSRTAGGYEQYF.

The chain joins TRBV18 to TRBJ1-5; D may be TRBD1 (6 bases). The CDR3 is 14 residues long. Trimming took off 6 bases at V and 2 bases at J, with 11 bases between the two ends. Germline-derived CDR1 and CDR2 are KGHSH and LQKENI. The CDR3 here is CASSADSGNQPQHF. In DNA form, the CDR3 reads TGTGCCAGCTCCGCGGACAGTGGCAATCAGCCCCAGCATTTT.